This entry features one TCR beta chain sequence. The antigen is not known. The template used for profiling TCR beta VDJ and CDR3 was genomic DNA. TCRdb re-called the reads with MiXCR, one entry per CDR3 protein. The repertoire holds around 200,000 distinct CDR3 sequences, under 50% seen once, with under 2% in the top ten. The sample originates from a study of CD8+CD57+ T cells in acquired aplastic anemia. Study-level information: Mean DNA quantity obtained from sorted CD4+ and CD8+ cells was 3 to 4 ug.

General study points: Overlapping CD8+ CDR3 repertoires of patients and controls contained twenty-nine shared sequences.

The CDR3 has 14 residues. Germline trimming cut 5 bases from V and 6 bases from J; bases unmatched to any gene: 8. Germline V gene sequence: CDR1 SQVTM, CDR2 ANQGSEA. Patients chosen for sequencing had shown CD8+CD57+ cell expansion by flow cytometry. Acquired aplastic anemia of severe grade affected all patients. Receipt of therapy had not occurred in any patient by the time of blood sampling. The TCR originated in a human donor with aplastic anemia. The sample comprised sorted CD4+, CD8+, or CD8+CD57+ T cells (not recorded which) from PBMCs. The chain combines TRBV29-1 with TRBJ2-1; 9 bases align to TRBD1. The CDR3 coding sequence is TGCAGCGTTCAAACTGGGACAGGGTTCAATGAGCAGTTCTTC. This codes for CSVQTGTGFNEQFF.